This T cell receptor (beta chain) is from a study of blood T cell repertoires in COVID-19. The repertoire was sequenced with immunoSEQ multiplex PCR; TCRdb's copy has only in-frame clones and lacks some. The sample yields a few hundred thousand clones, about nine tenths seen once. The age range of participants was about 18 to 95 years, with residence in fewer than 25 US areas. Participant reports of clinical history set cohort assignment. J lost 0 bases, V lost 11 bases, and 7 bases had no gene match. This CDR3 spans 14 amino acids. Germline values: CDR1 SNHLY, CDR2 FYNNEI. The rearrangement uses TRBV2 and TRBJ1-2; 9 nucleotides align to TRBD1. The receptor's source is a woman aged 18-29 years who had recovered from COVID-19. The source material was PBMCs or T cells enriched from blood (not recorded which). CDR3 loop: CAGRDRAANYGYTF. CDR3 bases: TGTGCCGGTCGGGACAGGGCAGCTAACTATGGCTACACCTTC. The entire variable domain, with the rest obtained from reference TRBV2 and TRBJ1-2, is as follows: EPEVTQTPSHQVTQMGQEVILRCVPISNHLYFYWYRQILGQKVEFLVSFYNNEISEKSEIFDDQFSVERPDGSNFTLKIRSTKLEDSAMYFCAGRDRAANYGYTFGSGTRLTVV.